The 5 T cell receptor beta chains below all came from one sample that was sequenced in a study of cytomegalovirus exposure and HLA in healthy donors. 60 Vbeta and 13 Jbeta primers were used in PCR. Generated by immunoSEQ multiplex PCR, the TCRdb table keeps only in-frame clones and is missing some. The data show 150,000 to 200,000 clones, with 75% to 85% seen just once and around 2.3% held by the top ten. The material sequenced was PBMCs. Receptor source: a woman in her forties or fifties in good health and CMV-seronegative.

This clone was counted only a few times. The rearrangement uses TRBV19 and TRBJ1-2; 8 nucleotides align to TRBD1. The CDR3 spans 13 residues. V lost 7 bases to trimming and J lost 4 bases; unmatched junction nucleotides: 5. CDR1 LNHDA and CDR2 SQIVND come from the germline V gene (reference sequence). The CDR3 reads CASTKDRVYGYTF. In nucleotides, the CDR3 is TGTGCCAGTACCAAGGACAGGGTCTATGGCTACACCTTC.

A single count supports this clone. V is TRBV2 and J is TRBJ2-7, with 10 bases aligning to TRBD2. Germline V lookup: CDR1 SNHLY, CDR2 FYNNEI. This CDR3 has 16 residues. V was clipped by 3 bases and J by 0 bases; unmatched bases: 5. CDR3 residues: CASSDRLAGYSYEQYF. CDR3 nucleotides: TGTGCCAGCAGTGACCGACTAGCGGGCTACTCCTACGAGCAGTACTTC. Combining the CDR3 with reference TRBV2 and TRBJ2-7 gives the whole variable domain EPEVTQTPSHQVTQMGQEVILRCVPISNHLYFYWYRQILGQKVEFLVSFYNNEISEKSEIFDDQFSVERPDGSNFTLKIRSTKLEDSAMYFCASSDRLAGYSYEQYFGPGTRLTVT.

The chain employs TRBV7-9 and TRBJ1-1; D unclear. The V and J ends lost 6 bases and 3 bases respectively, with 17 bases between them. The CDR3 totals 15 residues. Per germline, CDR1 SEHNR and CDR2 FQNEAQ (reference sequence). The chain's CDR3 is CASRKEGPRDTEAFF. The CDR3 DNA sequence: TGTGCCAGCAGGAAGGAGGGCCCGAGGGACACTGAAGCTTTCTTT.

This clone was seen a few times. V and J are TRBV7-2 and TRBJ1-1; a possible D gene is TRBD1 (5 bases). This CDR3 region has 14 residues. V was trimmed by 6 bases and J by 5 bases, leaving 16 bases between them. Germline V gene data show CDR1 as SGHTA and CDR2 as FQGNSA. CDR3 bases: TGTGCCAGCAGGGCGAACAGGTTAGGGACTGAAGCTTTCTTT. This encodes CASRANRLGTEAFF.

The chain joins TRBV6-1 to TRBJ1-1; tentatively, D is TRBD1 (5 bases). The CDR3 totals 13 residues. The V end lost 11 bases, the J end lost 5 bases, and 18 bases lay between the germline ends. Looked up from germline, CDR1 is MNHNS and CDR2 is SASEGT. Here the CDR3 reads CACQQVERTEAFF. The DNA for the CDR3 is TGTGCCTGCCAACAGGTAGAGAGGACTGAAGCTTTCTTT.